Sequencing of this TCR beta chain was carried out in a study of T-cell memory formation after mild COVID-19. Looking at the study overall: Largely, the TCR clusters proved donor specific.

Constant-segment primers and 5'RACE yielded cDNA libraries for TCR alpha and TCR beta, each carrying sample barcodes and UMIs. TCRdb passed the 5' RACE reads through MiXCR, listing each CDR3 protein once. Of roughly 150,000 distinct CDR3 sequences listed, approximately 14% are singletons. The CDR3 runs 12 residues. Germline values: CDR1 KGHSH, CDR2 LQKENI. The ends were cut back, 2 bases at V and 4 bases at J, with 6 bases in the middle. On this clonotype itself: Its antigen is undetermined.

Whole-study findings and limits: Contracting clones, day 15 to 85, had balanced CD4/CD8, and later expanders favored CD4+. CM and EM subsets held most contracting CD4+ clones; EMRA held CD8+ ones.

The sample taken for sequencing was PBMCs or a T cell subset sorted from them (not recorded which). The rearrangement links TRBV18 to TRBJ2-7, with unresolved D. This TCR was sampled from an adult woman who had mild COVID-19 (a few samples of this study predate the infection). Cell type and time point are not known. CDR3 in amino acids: CASSPEFYEQYF. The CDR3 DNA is TGTGCCAGCTCACCAGAATTTTACGAGCAGTACTTC.